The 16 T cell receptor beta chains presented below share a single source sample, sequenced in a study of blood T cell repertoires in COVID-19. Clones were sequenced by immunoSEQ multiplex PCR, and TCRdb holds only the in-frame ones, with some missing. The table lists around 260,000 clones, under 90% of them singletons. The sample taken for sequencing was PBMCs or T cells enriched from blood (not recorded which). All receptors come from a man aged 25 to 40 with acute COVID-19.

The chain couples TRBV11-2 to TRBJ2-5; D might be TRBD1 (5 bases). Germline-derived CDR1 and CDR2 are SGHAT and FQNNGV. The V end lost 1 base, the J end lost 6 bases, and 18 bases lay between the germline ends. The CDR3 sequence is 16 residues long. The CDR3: CASSLAGPGKAKTQYF. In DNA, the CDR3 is TGTGCCAGCAGCTTAGCGGGCCCAGGGAAGGCAAAGACCCAGTACTTC.

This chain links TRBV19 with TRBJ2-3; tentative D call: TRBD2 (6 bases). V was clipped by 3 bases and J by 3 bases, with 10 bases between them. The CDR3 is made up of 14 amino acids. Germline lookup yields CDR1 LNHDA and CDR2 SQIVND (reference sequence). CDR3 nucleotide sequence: TGTGCCAGTAGTATTTGGGGGAGGACAGATACGCAGTATTTT. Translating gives CASSIWGRTDTQYF.

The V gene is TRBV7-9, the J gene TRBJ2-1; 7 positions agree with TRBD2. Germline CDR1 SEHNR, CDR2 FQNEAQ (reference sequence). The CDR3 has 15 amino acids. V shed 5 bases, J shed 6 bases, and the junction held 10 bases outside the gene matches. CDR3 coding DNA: TGTGCCAGCAGCCCCAGACTAGCTAACGGCAATGAGCAGTTCTTC. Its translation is CASSPRLANGNEQFF.

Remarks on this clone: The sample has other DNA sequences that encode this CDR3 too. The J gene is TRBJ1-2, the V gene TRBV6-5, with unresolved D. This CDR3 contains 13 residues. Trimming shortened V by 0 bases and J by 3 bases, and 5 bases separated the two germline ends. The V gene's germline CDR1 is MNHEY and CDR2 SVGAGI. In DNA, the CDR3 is TGTGCCAGCAGTTACTCCGGGGACTATGGCTACACCTTC. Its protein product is CASSYSGDYGYTF.

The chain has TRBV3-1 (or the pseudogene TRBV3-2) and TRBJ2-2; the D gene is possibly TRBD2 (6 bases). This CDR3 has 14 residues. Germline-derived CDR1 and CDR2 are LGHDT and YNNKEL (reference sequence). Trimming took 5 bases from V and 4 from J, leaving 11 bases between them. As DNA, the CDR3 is TGTGCCAGCAGCTGGGGACTGGCCACCGGGGAGCTGTTTTTT. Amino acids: CASSWGLATGELFF.

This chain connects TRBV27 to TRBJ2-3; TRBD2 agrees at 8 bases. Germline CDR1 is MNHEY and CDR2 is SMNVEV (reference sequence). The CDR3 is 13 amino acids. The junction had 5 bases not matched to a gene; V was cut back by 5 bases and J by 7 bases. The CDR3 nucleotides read TGTGCCAGCAGTGACGGGAGGGGCTATACGCAGTATTTT. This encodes CASSDGRGYTQYF.

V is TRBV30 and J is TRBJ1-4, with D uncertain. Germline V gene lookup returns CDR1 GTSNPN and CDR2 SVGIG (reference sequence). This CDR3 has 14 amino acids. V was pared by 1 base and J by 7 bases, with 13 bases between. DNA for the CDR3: TGTGCCTGGAGTGAACCGGGAACGGCTGAAAAACTGTTTTTT. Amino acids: CAWSEPGTAEKLFF.

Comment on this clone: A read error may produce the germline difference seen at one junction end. The CDR3 DNA follows: TGTGCCAGCAGCTCGGGACAGAACAATGAGCAGTTCTTC. It specifies CASSSGQNNEQFF. This chain uses TRBV5-1 with TRBJ2-1; 7 bases are shared with TRBD1. The V gene's germline CDR1 is SGHRS and CDR2 YFSETQ. The CDR3 covers 13 residues.

CDR3 in amino acids: CASSAWGRRNTIYF. The CDR3 DNA reads as TGTGCCAGCAGCGCCTGGGGCAGAAGAAACACCATATATTTT. This sequence joins TRBV5-4 and TRBJ1-3, with D perhaps matching TRBD1 (5 bases). The CDR3 length is 14 residues. Germline V gene data show CDR1 as SGHNT and CDR2 as YYREEE (reference sequence). The V and J ends lost 4 bases and 5 bases respectively, with 13 bases between them. Full variable domain (missing parts from reference TRBV5-4 and TRBJ1-3): ETGVTQSPTHLIKTRGQQVTLRCSSQSGHNTVSWYQQALGQGPQFIFQYYREEENGRGNFPPRFSGLQFPNYSSELNVNALELDDSALYLCASSAWGRRNTIYFGEGSWLTVV.

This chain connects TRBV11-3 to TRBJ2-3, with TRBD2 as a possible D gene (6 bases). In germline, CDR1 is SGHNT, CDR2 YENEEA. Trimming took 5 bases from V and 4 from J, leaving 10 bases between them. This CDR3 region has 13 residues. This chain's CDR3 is CASSERAPDTQYF. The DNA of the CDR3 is TGTGCCAGCAGCGAGCGGGCCCCAGATACGCAGTATTTT. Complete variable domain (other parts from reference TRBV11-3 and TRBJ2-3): EAGVVQSPRYKIIEKKQPVAFWCNPISGHNTLYWYLQNLGQGPELLIRYENEEAVDDSQLPKDRFSAERLKGVDSTLKIQPAELGDSAVYLCASSERAPDTQYFGPGTRLTVL.

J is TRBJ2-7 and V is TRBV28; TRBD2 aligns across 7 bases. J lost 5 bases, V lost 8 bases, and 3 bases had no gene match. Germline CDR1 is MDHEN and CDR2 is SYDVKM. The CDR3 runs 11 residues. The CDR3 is CASGRGNEQYV. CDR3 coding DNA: TGTGCCAGCGGGAGGGGTAACGAGCAGTACGTC.

The CDR3 loop is CASSLGTGHYGYTF. The CDR3 bases are TGTGCCAGCAGTTTAGGGACAGGGCACTATGGCTACACCTTC. The chain recombines TRBV6-6 with TRBJ1-2, with TRBD1 matching over 9 bases. V shed 4 bases and J 3 bases; nucleotides not matched to a gene: 3. CDR1 and CDR2 (germline): MNHNY, SVGAGI (reference sequence). This CDR3 has 14 amino acids.

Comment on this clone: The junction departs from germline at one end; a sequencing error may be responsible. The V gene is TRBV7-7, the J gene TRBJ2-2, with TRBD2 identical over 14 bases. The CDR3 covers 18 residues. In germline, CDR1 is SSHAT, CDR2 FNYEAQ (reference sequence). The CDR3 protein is CASSLEGLAGVNTGELFF. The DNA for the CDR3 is TGTGCTAGCAGCTTAGAGGGACTAGCGGGAGTGAACACCGGGGAGCTGTTTTTT.

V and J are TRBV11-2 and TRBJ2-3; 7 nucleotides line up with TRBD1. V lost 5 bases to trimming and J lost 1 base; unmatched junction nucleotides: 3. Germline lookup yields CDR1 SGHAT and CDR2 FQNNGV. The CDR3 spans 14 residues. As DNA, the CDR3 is TGTGCCAGCAGCACTGGGACAGGCACAGATACGCAGTATTTT. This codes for CASSTGTGTDTQYF. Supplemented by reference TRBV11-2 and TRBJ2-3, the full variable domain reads EAGVAQSPRYKIIEKRQSVAFWCNPISGHATLYWYQQILGQGPKLLIQFQNNGVVDDSQLPKDRFSAERLKGVDSTLKIQPAKLEDSAVYLCASSTGTGTDTQYFGPGTRLTVL.

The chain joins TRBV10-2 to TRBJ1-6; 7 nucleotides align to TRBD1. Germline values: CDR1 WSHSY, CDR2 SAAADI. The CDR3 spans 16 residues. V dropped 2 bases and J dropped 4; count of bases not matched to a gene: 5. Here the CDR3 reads CASSEKGGIYNSPLHF. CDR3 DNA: TGCGCCAGCAGTGAGAAAGGGGGCATTTATAATTCACCCCTCCACTTT.

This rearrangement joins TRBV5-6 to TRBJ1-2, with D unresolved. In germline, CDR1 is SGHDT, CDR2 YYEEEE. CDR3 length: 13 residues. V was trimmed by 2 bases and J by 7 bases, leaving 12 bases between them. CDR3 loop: CASSFGLTGGYTF. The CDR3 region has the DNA TGTGCCAGCAGCTTCGGACTGACGGGTGGCTACACCTTC.